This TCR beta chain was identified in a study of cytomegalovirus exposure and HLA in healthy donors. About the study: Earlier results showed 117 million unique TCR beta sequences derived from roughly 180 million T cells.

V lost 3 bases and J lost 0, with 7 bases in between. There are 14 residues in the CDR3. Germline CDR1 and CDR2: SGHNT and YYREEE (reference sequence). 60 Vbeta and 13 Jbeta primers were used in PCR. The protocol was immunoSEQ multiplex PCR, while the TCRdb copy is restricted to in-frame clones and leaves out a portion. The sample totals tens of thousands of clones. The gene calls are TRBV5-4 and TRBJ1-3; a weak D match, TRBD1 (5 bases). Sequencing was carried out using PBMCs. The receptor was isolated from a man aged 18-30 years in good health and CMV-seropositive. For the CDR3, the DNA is TGTGCCAGCAGCTCAGACAGCTCTGGAAACACCATATATTTT. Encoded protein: CASSSDSSGNTIYF.